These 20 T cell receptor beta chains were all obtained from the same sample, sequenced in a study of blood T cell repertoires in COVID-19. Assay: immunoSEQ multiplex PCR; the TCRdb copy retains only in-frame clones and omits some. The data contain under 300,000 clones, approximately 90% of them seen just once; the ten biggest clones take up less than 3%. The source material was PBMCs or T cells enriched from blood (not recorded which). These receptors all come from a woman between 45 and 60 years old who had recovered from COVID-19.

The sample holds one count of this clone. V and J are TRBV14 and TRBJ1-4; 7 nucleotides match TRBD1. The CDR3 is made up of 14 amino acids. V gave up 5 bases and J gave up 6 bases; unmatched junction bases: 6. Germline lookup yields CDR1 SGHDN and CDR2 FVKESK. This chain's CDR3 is CASSYRGRYEKLFF. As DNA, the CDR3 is TGTGCCAGCAGCTACAGGGGCCGATATGAAAAACTGTTTTTT.

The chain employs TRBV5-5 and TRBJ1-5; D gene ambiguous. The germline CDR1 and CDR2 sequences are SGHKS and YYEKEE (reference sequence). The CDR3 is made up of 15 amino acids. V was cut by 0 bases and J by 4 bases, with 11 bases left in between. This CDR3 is CASSLALAENQPQHF. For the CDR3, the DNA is TGTGCCAGCAGCTTGGCGTTAGCAGAAAATCAGCCCCAGCATTTT.

In DNA form, the CDR3 reads TGCGCCAGCAGCCAAGATTCAATGTCGGGAGGTCGGCAAGAGACCCAGTACTTC. Encoded protein: CASSQDSMSGGRQETQYF. This chain connects TRBV4-3 to TRBJ2-5; 7 bases are a match to TRBD2. CDR3 length equals 18 residues. With 0 bases clipped from V and 2 bases from J, the junction kept 12 bases outside the gene matches. The germline gives CDR1 LGHNA, CDR2 YSLEER.

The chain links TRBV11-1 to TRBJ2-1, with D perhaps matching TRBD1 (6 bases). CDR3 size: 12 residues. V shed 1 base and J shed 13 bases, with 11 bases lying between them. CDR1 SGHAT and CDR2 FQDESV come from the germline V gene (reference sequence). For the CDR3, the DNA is TGTGCCAGCAGCTTAGGCAGGGGATATCAGTTCTTC. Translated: CASSLGRGYQFF.

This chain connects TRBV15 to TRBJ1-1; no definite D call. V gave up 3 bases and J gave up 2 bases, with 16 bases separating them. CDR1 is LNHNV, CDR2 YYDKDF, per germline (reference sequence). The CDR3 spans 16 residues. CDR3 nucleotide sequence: TGTGCCACCAGCAGCAATCGACGGTCGACTAACACTGAAGCTTTCTTT. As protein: CATSSNRRSTNTEAFF.

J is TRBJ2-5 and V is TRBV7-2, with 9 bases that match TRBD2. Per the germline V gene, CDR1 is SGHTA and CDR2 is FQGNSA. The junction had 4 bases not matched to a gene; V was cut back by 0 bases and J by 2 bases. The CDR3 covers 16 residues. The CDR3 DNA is TGTGCCAGCAGCTTAGCTGTGACTAGCGGACAAGAGACCCAGTACTTC. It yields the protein CASSLAVTSGQETQYF.

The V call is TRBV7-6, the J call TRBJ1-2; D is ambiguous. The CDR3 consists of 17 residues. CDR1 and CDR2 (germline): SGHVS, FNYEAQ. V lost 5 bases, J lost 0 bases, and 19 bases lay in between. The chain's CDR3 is CASSPRGPVTSNYGYTF. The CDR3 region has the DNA TGTGCCAGCAGCCCACGAGGGCCGGTGACCTCTAACTATGGCTACACCTTC.

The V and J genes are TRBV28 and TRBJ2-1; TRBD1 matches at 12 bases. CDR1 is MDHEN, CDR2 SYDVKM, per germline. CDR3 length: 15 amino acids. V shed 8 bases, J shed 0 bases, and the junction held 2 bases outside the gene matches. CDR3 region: CASGTGGISYNEQFF. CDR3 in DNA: TGTGCCAGCGGGACAGGGGGCATCTCCTACAATGAGCAGTTCTTC.

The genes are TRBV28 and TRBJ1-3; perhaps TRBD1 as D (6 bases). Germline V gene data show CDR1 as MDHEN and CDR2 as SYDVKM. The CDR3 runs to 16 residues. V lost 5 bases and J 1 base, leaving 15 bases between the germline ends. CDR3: CASSPGQIPSGNTIYF. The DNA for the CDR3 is TGTGCCAGCAGTCCCGGACAGATTCCTTCTGGAAACACCATATATTTT. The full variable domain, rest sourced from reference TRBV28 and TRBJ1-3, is DVKVTQSSRYLVKRTGEKVFLECVQDMDHENMFWYRQDPGLGLRLIYFSYDVKMKEKGDIPEGYSVSREKKERFSLILESASTNQTSMYLCASSPGQIPSGNTIYFGEGSWLTVV.

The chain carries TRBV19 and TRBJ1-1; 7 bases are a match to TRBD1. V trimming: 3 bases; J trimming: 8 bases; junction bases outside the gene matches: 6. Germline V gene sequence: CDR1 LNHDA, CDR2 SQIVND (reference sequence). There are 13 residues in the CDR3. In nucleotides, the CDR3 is TGTGCCAGTAGTATTTGGACAGGCTCGGAAGCTTTCTTT. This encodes CASSIWTGSEAFF. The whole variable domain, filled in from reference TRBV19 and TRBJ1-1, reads DGGITQSPKYLFRKEGQNVTLSCEQNLNHDAMYWYRQDPGQGLRLIYYSQIVNDFQKGDIAEGYSVSREKKESFPLTVTSAQKNPTAFYLCASSIWTGSEAFFGQGTRLTVV.

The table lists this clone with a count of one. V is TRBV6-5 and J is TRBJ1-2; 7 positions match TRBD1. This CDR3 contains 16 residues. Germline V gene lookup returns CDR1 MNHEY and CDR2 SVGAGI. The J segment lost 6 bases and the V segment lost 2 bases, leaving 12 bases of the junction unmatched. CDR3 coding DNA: TGTGCCAGCAGTTACCAGAGACAGGGTCTGATTCATGGCTACACCTTC. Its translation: CASSYQRQGLIHGYTF.

The CDR3 protein is CASSFGGTAGGSYGYTF. The DNA of the CDR3 is TGTGCCAGCAGCTTTGGTGGGACGGCAGGGGGCAGCTATGGCTACACCTTC. The chain combines TRBV7-2 with TRBJ1-2; 8 bases fit TRBD1. J was trimmed by 4 bases and V by 3 bases; bases with no gene match: 13. The CDR3 spans 17 residues. CDR1 SGHTA and CDR2 FQGNSA come from the germline V gene.

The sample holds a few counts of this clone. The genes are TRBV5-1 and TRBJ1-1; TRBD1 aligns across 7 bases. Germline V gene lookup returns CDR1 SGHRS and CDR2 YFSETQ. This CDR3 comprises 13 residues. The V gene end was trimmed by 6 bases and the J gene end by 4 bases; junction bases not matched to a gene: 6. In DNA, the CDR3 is TGCGCCAGCATCGAGGGGGCCGGCACTGAAGCTTTCTTT. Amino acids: CASIEGAGTEAFF.

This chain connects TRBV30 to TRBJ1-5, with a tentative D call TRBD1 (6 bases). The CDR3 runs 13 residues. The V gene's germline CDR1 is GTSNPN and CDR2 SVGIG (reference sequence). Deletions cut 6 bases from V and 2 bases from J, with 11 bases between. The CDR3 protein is CACSRTGNQPQHF. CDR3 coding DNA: TGTGCCTGTTCCCGGACAGGCAATCAGCCCCAGCATTTT.

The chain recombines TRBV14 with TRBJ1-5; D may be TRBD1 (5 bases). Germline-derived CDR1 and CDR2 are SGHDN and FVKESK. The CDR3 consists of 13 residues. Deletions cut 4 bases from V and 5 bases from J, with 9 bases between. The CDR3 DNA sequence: TGTGCCAGCAGCCTGGGGGGGTATCAGCCCCAGCATTTT. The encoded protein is CASSLGGYQPQHF.

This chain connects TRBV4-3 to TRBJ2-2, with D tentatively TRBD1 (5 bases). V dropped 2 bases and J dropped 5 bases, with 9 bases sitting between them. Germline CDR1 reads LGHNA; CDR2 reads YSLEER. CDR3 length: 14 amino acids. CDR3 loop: CASSQLTGTGELFF. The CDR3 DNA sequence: TGCGCCAGCAGCCAACTCACAGGAACCGGGGAGCTGTTTTTT.

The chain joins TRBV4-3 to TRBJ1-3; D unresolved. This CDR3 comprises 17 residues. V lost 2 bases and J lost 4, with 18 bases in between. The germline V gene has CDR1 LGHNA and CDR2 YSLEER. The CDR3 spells CASSQSEVRKSGNTIYF. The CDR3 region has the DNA TGCGCCAGCAGCCAATCCGAAGTCAGGAAGTCCGGAAACACCATATATTTT.

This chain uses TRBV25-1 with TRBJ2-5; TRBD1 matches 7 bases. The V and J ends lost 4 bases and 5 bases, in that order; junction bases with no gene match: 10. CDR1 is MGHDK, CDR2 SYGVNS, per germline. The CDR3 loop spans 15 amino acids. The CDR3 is CASSATGTAKETQYF. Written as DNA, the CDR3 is TGTGCCAGCAGTGCCACCGGGACAGCCAAGGAGACCCAGTACTTC.

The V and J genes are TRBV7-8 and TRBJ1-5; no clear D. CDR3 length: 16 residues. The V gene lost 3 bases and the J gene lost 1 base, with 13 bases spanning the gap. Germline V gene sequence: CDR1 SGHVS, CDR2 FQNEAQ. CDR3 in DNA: TGTGCCAGCAGCTTCCGGGCTAGGGAGAGCAATCAGCCCCAGCATTTT. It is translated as CASSFRARESNQPQHF.

The CDR3 region has the DNA TGCGCCAGCAGCCAAAGACCTAGCGGGAGTTTCGGCACCGGGGAGCTGTTTTTT. Translated, it gives CASSQRPSGSFGTGELFF. The chain carries TRBV4-3 and TRBJ2-2; 10 bases fit TRBD2. J gave up 4 bases and V 2 bases, and 10 bases lay outside the gene matches. Germline V gene lookup returns CDR1 LGHNA and CDR2 YSLEER. The CDR3 length is 18 residues.